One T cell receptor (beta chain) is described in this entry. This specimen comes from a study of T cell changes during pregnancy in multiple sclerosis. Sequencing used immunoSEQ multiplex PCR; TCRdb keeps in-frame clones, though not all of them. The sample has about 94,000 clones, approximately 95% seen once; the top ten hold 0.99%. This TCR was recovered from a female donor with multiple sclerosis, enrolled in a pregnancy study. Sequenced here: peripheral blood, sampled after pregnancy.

DNA of the CDR3: TGCGCCAGCAGTGAGTGGCAGGGGGAGATGAACACTGAAGCTTTCTTT. Translating gives CASSEWQGEMNTEAFF. The J gene is TRBJ1-1, the V gene TRBV10-2; 7 bases fit TRBD1. Germline lookup yields CDR1 WSHSY and CDR2 SAAADI. The ends lost 1 base at V and 0 bases at J; junction bases unmatched: 5. This CDR3 spans 16 amino acids.